These 32 T cell receptor beta chains share one sample of origin, sequenced in a study of blood T cell repertoires in COVID-19. Here immunoSEQ multiplex PCR was the method, and the copy in TCRdb shows in-frame clones only, minus some. The sample includes 90,000 to 120,000 clones, more than 80% of them seen just once. The sample taken for sequencing was peripheral blood. These receptors originate from a man aged 35-49 years with active or convalescent COVID-19.

This clone appeared a single time. V is TRBV2 and J is TRBJ2-7; D might be TRBD1 (5 bases). CDR3 length: 13 amino acids. Deletions cut 6 bases from V and 3 bases from J, with 12 bases between. The germline V gene encodes CDR1 SNHLY and CDR2 FYNNEI. CDR3 nucleotide sequence: TGTGCCAGCAGAACCGACAGCCTCTACGAGCAGTACTTC. The encoded protein is CASRTDSLYEQYF.

V is TRBV30 and J is TRBJ1-4; D not resolved. CDR1 is GTSNPN, CDR2 SVGIG, per germline (reference sequence). Trimming removed 7 bases at V and 4 bases at J, with 10 bases between. This CDR3 has 12 residues. CDR3 nucleotide sequence: TGTGCCTCACAGAGGGATAATGAAAAACTGTTTTTT. Its protein is CASQRDNEKLFF.

The rearrangement joins TRBV28 to TRBJ2-7; weak D call: TRBD1 (6 bases). V lost 6 bases to trimming and J lost 3 bases, with 18 bases between them. CDR1 is MDHEN and CDR2 is SYDVKM in the germline V gene. The CDR3 has 15 residues. CDR3 nucleotides: TGTGCCAGCAGGAATCGCAGGGGTGTTGTCTACGAGCAGTACTTC. This translates into CASRNRRGVVYEQYF. Using reference TRBV28 and TRBJ2-7 for the parts outside the CDR3, the full variable domain is DVKVTQSSRYLVKRTGEKVFLECVQDMDHENMFWYRQDPGLGLRLIYFSYDVKMKEKGDIPEGYSVSREKKERFSLILESASTNQTSMYLCASRNRRGVVYEQYFGPGTRLTVT.

This clone has a single count. The genes are TRBV24-1 and TRBJ2-2; weak D call: TRBD1 (8 bases). Trimming shortened V by 9 bases and J by 6 bases, and 19 bases separated the two germline ends. The length of the CDR3 is 15 residues. Germline V gene lookup returns CDR1 KGHDR and CDR2 SFDVKD. CDR3 DNA: TGTGCCACCCCAAGAGGACAGGGAGGGCCCGGGGAGCTGTTTTTT. This gives the protein CATPRGQGGPGELFF.

In the case of this clone: Other nucleotide sequences from this sample produce the same CDR3. V gene TRBV14 combines with J gene TRBJ1-1; D unresolved. The V end lost 3 bases, the J end lost 3 bases, and 5 bases lay between the germline ends. CDR1 is SGHDN, CDR2 FVKESK, per germline. The CDR3 consists of 12 residues. CDR3 DNA sequence: TGTGCCAGCAGCCACAGGTACACTGAAGCTTTCTTT. Translation: CASSHRYTEAFF.

This chain links TRBV7-9 with TRBJ1-5; 7 nucleotides align to TRBD1. Germline assignment: CDR1 SEHNR and CDR2 FQNEAQ (reference sequence). Trimming took 4 bases from V and 3 from J; bases not matched to a gene: 3. CDR3 length equals 14 residues. The CDR3 bases are TGTGCCAGCAGCTCCACAGGGGACAATCAGCCCCAGCATTTT. This codes for CASSSTGDNQPQHF.

The chain carries TRBV5-1 and TRBJ2-3, with 7 bases that match TRBD1. V was clipped by 4 bases and J by 3 bases; unmatched bases: 5. Germline V gene sequence: CDR1 SGHRS, CDR2 YFSETQ. This CDR3 is 14 amino acids long. The CDR3 DNA is TGCGCCAGCAGCCAGGGACAGCTTACAGATACGCAGTATTTT. This sequence encodes CASSQGQLTDTQYF. Looking up the rest from reference TRBV5-1 and TRBJ2-3 gives the full variable domain: KAGVTQTPRYLIKTRGQQVTLSCSPISGHRSVSWYQQTPGQGLQFLFEYFSETQRNKGNFPGRFSGRQFSNSRSEMNVSTLELGDSALYLCASSQGQLTDTQYFGPGTRLTVL.

This chain joins TRBV10-1 and TRBJ1-2; 8 bases line up with TRBD1. CDR3 size: 15 residues. Per the germline V gene, CDR1 is WNHNN and CDR2 is SYGVQD (reference sequence). V dropped 6 bases and J dropped 6; count of bases not matched to a gene: 12. The CDR3 DNA is TGCGCCAGCAGACCCGCGGGACAGGCAGGGAATGGCTACACCTTC. This codes for CASRPAGQAGNGYTF.

The V and J genes are TRBV6-5 and TRBJ1-3, with D tentatively TRBD1 (5 bases). CDR1 is MNHEY and CDR2 is SVGAGI in the germline V gene. CDR3 length equals 15 residues. V was trimmed by 2 bases and J by 4 bases, leaving 12 bases between them. The CDR3: CASSYGAVMGNTIYF. CDR3 sequence (DNA): TGTGCCAGCAGTTACGGGGCAGTCATGGGAAACACCATATATTTT.

V usage is TRBV9 and J usage is TRBJ1-2, with TRBD1 identical over 9 bases. Unmatched junction bases numbered 10, after V lost 0 bases and J lost 10 bases. Looked up from germline, CDR1 is SGDLS and CDR2 is YYNGEE. The CDR3 has 15 amino acids. The CDR3 protein is CASSVETGGALAYTF. The CDR3 DNA is TGTGCCAGCAGCGTAGAAACAGGGGGCGCGTTGGCCTACACCTTC.

This rearrangement joins TRBV19 to TRBJ1-5; D is ambiguous. V was cut by 5 bases and J by 3 bases, with 11 bases left in between. The CDR3 extends over 14 amino acids. CDR1 LNHDA and CDR2 SQIVND come from the germline V gene (reference sequence). The CDR3 sequence is CASSGRANNQPQHF. The CDR3, as DNA: TGTGCCAGTAGTGGGAGGGCAAACAATCAGCCCCAGCATTTT. The full variable domain, in which reference TRBV19 and TRBJ1-5 provide the parts outside the CDR3, is DGGITQSPKYLFRKEGQNVTLSCEQNLNHDAMYWYRQDPGQGLRLIYYSQIVNDFQKGDIAEGYSVSREKKESFPLTVTSAQKNPTAFYLCASSGRANNQPQHFGDGTRLSIL.

The sample holds a few counts of this clone. V is TRBV24-1 and J is TRBJ1-3, with D tentatively TRBD1 (6 bases). CDR3 length equals 19 residues. V lost 1 base to trimming and J lost 0 bases, with 18 bases between them. CDR1 and CDR2 from the germline V gene are KGHDR and SFDVKD. The chain's CDR3 is CATSDFEGENFSSGNTIYF. DNA of the CDR3: TGTGCCACCAGTGATTTTGAGGGGGAAAACTTTAGCTCTGGAAACACCATATATTTT.

This clone was counted a single time. The V gene is TRBV10-3, the J gene TRBJ2-3, with 10 bases lining up with TRBD2. CDR1 is ENHRY and CDR2 is SYGVKD in the germline V gene. Unmatched junction bases numbered 8, after V lost 10 bases and J lost 4 bases. This CDR3 comprises 14 residues. CDR3 protein: CATHLAGAADTQYF. The CDR3 coding sequence is TGTGCCACCCATCTAGCGGGAGCGGCAGATACGCAGTATTTT.

This clone was observed a single time. The rearrangement joins TRBV5-1 to TRBJ2-2; 10 positions agree with TRBD2. V dropped 4 bases and J dropped 2; count of bases not matched to a gene: 8. This CDR3 spans 17 amino acids. Germline CDR1 is SGHRS and CDR2 is YFSETQ. CDR3 protein: CASSLPGLAKNTGELFF. CDR3 nucleotides: TGCGCCAGCAGCCTTCCGGGACTAGCGAAAAACACCGGGGAGCTGTTTTTT.

This clone was picked up one time. The chain couples TRBV10-3 to TRBJ1-1, with TRBD1 matching over 8 bases. V trimming: 5 bases; J trimming: 1 base; junction bases outside the gene matches: 6. CDR3 length equals 15 residues. The germline V gene encodes CDR1 ENHRY and CDR2 SYGVKD. The CDR3 nucleotides are TGTGCCATCAGTAGTGACAGGGGAAGGAACACTGAAGCTTTCTTT. It translates to CAISSDRGRNTEAFF.

The gene calls are TRBV4-1 and TRBJ2-7, with a weak D call TRBD2 (5 bases). Looked up from germline, CDR1 is MGHRA and CDR2 is YSYEKL. CDR3 length: 15 residues. Trimming took off 0 bases at V and 0 bases at J, with 9 bases between the two ends. The CDR3 DNA sequence: TGCGCCAGCAGCCAAGACAGCACTAGCTCCTACGAGCAGTACTTC. Its translation is CASSQDSTSSYEQYF.

The chain joins TRBV7-9 to TRBJ1-4, with D possibly TRBD1 on 5 matching bases. Trimming pared 1 base from V and 2 bases from J, leaving 11 bases between. Germline V CDR1 and CDR2: SEHNR, FQNEAQ (reference sequence). CDR3 length: 16 amino acids. The CDR3 sequence is CASSLVSGVTNEKLFF. The DNA for the CDR3 is TGTGCCAGCAGCTTAGTGTCGGGGGTCACTAATGAAAAACTGTTTTTT. The whole variable domain, remainder taken from reference TRBV7-9 and TRBJ1-4, is DTGVSQNPRHKITKRGQNVTFRCDPISEHNRLYWYRQTLGQGPEFLTYFQNEAQLEKSRLLSDRFSAERPKGSFSTLEIQRTEQGDSAMYLCASSLVSGVTNEKLFFGSGTQLSVL.

The rearrangement joins TRBV2 to TRBJ2-7, with a possible D match to TRBD2 (5 bases). Germline values: CDR1 SNHLY, CDR2 FYNNEI. Trimming cost V 9 bases and J 5 bases, with 17 bases left between them. The CDR3 length is 13 residues. CDR3 bases: TGTGCCAGTAAGGACTCCTCGTGGGACGAGCAGTACTTC. Translation gives CASKDSSWDEQYF. The full variable domain, in which reference TRBV2 and TRBJ2-7 provide the parts outside the CDR3, is EPEVTQTPSHQVTQMGQEVILRCVPISNHLYFYWYRQILGQKVEFLVSFYNNEISEKSEIFDDQFSVERPDGSNFTLKIRSTKLEDSAMYFCASKDSSWDEQYFGPGTRLTVT.

A remark on this clone: One junction end does not reproduce the germline sequence, and a read error may be involved. The chain couples TRBV7-2 to TRBJ2-7, with 7 positions matching TRBD2. Germline CDR1 reads SGHTA; CDR2 reads FQGNSA. The CDR3 runs to 16 residues. The CDR3 sequence is CASSSPLAVSSYEQCF. CDR3 bases: TGTGCCAGCAGCTCCCCCCTAGCGGTGAGCTCCTACGAGCAGTGCTTC.

The chain carries TRBV28 and TRBJ2-7; weak D call: TRBD2 (5 bases). V was clipped by 5 bases and J by 7 bases, with 15 bases between them. CDR3 length equals 13 residues. CDR1 is MDHEN and CDR2 is SYDVKM in the germline V gene. The chain's CDR3 is CASSGLYTGEQYF. CDR3 nucleotides: TGTGCCAGCAGTGGGCTTTACACGGGGGAGCAGTACTTC.

The V call is TRBV2, the J call TRBJ1-5; TRBD1 aligns across 8 bases. The CDR3 covers 14 residues. Germline CDR1 reads SNHLY; CDR2 reads FYNNEI. V was pared by 6 bases and J by 7 bases, with 8 bases of the junction left unmatched. The CDR3 DNA reads TGTGCCAGCAGCCCACGGACAGGGAGGCAGCCCCAGCATTTT. Translating it yields CASSPRTGRQPQHF.

J is TRBJ1-2 and V is TRBV18; D call uncertain. Per the germline V gene, CDR1 is KGHSH and CDR2 is LQKENI. This CDR3 is built from 14 residues. V lost 3 bases and J lost 4, with 12 bases in between. This chain's CDR3 is CASSPDSGSYGYTF. CDR3 bases: TGTGCCAGCTCACCGGATTCAGGATCCTATGGCTACACCTTC. Full variable domain (missing parts from reference TRBV18 and TRBJ1-2): NAGVMQNPRHLVRRRGQEARLRCSPMKGHSHVYWYRQLPEEGLKFMVYLQKENIIDESGMPKERFSAEFPKEGPSILRIQQVVRGDSAAYFCASSPDSGSYGYTFGSGTRLTVV.

The chain links TRBV29-1 to TRBJ2-7, with 8 nucleotides matching TRBD1. V shed 4 bases, J shed 1 base, and the junction held 3 bases outside the gene matches. Per the germline V gene, CDR1 is SQVTM and CDR2 is ANQGSEA. The CDR3 has 13 residues. CDR3 region: CSVGTGHSYEQYF. CDR3 DNA: TGCAGCGTTGGGACAGGGCATTCCTACGAGCAGTACTTC.

This clone has a handful of counts. J is TRBJ2-6 and V is TRBV2; 7 bases align to TRBD2. The junction had 20 bases not matched to a gene; V was cut back by 0 bases and J by 0 bases. The CDR3 covers 23 residues. Germline assignment: CDR1 SNHLY and CDR2 FYNNEI. The CDR3 region has the DNA TGTGCCAGCAGTGAAGCGCTTATACGGGGGGACGCATCGCTGGGCTCTGGGGCCAACGTCCTGACTTTC. Amino acid sequence: CASSEALIRGDASLGSGANVLTF.

This clone was counted a few times. As DNA, the CDR3 is TGTGCCAGCAGCTGGGAGTACCAAGAGACCCAGTACTTC. Translation gives CASSWEYQETQYF. The rearrangement links TRBV7-2 to TRBJ2-5, with a tentative D call TRBD2 (5 bases). CDR1 and CDR2 (germline): SGHTA, FQGNSA. Trimming left V 4 bases short and J 0 bases short, with 6 bases between. The CDR3 contains 13 residues.

The chain recombines TRBV7-2 with TRBJ1-2; D is uncertain. V shed 5 bases and J shed 8 bases, with 12 bases lying between them. Per the germline V gene, CDR1 is SGHTA and CDR2 is FQGNSA. The CDR3 sequence is 12 residues long. CDR3 DNA: TGTGCCAGCAGCCCCCTCTCGGTGGGCTACACCTTC. It yields the protein CASSPLSVGYTF.

The chain links TRBV27 to TRBJ1-6; a possible D gene is TRBD1 (6 bases). Germline V lookup: CDR1 MNHEY, CDR2 SMNVEV (reference sequence). The length of the CDR3 is 15 residues. The V gene lost 5 bases and the J gene lost 7 bases, with 15 bases spanning the gap. The CDR3 DNA reads as TGTGCCAGCAGTCCCTCCGGGGGGGCCAATTCACCCCTCCACTTT. Protein sequence: CASSPSGGANSPLHF.

The chain couples TRBV9 to TRBJ2-1; a possible D gene is TRBD2 (6 bases). Germline V CDR1 and CDR2: SGDLS, YYNGEE. V gave up 4 bases and J gave up 5 bases, with 16 bases separating them. This CDR3 is 15 amino acids long. CDR3: CASSHPGGINNEQFF. As DNA, the CDR3 is TGTGCCAGCAGCCACCCCGGAGGGATCAACAATGAGCAGTTCTTC.

V is TRBV19 and J is TRBJ2-2; D may be TRBD1 (5 bases). Deletions cut 3 bases from V and 7 bases from J, with 15 bases between. The CDR3 extends over 15 amino acids. From germline, CDR1 is LNHDA and CDR2 SQIVND (reference sequence). The CDR3 reads CASSIATEAGGELFF. The CDR3 DNA is TGTGCCAGTAGTATCGCGACAGAGGCAGGCGGGGAGCTGTTTTTT.

The chain recombines TRBV6-5 with TRBJ1-2, with D possibly being TRBD1 (5 bases). Germline V gene data show CDR1 as MNHEY and CDR2 as SVGAGI. The CDR3 extends over 14 amino acids. V shed 8 bases and J shed 0 bases, with 13 bases lying between them. The CDR3 bases are TGTGCCAGCTGGGGGACTGCTGCTAACTATGGCTACACCTTC. This encodes CASWGTAANYGYTF.

The gene calls are TRBV18 and TRBJ1-6; 8 nucleotides agree with TRBD1. This CDR3 spans 14 amino acids. In germline, CDR1 is KGHSH, CDR2 LQKENI. The junction had 4 bases not matched to a gene; V was cut back by 2 bases and J by 10 bases. The CDR3 bases are TGTGCCAGCTCACCAATGGCAGGGGGCTCACCCCTCCACTTT. Protein sequence: CASSPMAGGSPLHF.

DNA for the CDR3: TGTGCCAGCACCCCCAACTACGACGAACAATCAGACTCCTACGAGCAGTACTTC. The encoded protein is CASTPNYDEQSDSYEQYF. This sequence joins TRBV21-1 and TRBJ2-7; TRBD2 was called by the table and not checked on the DNA. TRBV21-1 is flagged as a pseudogene. This CDR3 has 18 residues.